A selection of T cell receptor beta chains follows, all from one sample in a study of blood T cell repertoires in COVID-19. Assay used: immunoSEQ multiplex PCR; TCRdb lists only in-frame clones, some missing. The sample contains 150,000 to 200,000 clones, approximately 80% of which appear only once. The sequencing input was PBMCs or T cells enriched from blood (not recorded which). These receptors were obtained from a man aged 45-60 years who had recovered from COVID-19. The CDR3 runs from the conserved cysteine through the conserved F or W. D genes are given only for firm matches. Clone sizes are given selectively: once, few, many, or a class where the clone is expanded.

clone_size j_call v_call d_call cdr3_nt cdr3_aa
few TRBJ1-3 TRBV3-1/TRBV3-2 TRBD1 TGTGCCAGCAGCCCGACCACAGGGGGGAACACCATATATTTT CASSPTTGGNTIYF
NA TRBJ2-5 TRBV4-1 TRBD2 TGCGCCAGCAGCCAAGACCCGCCCGGGACTAGCACCTCCCCAGAGACCCAGTACTTC CASSQDPPGTSTSPETQYF
few TRBJ2-3 TRBV6-4 TRBD2 TGTGCCAGCAGTGACGAGGAGGGAGGGACAGATACGCAGTATTTT CASSDEEGGTDTQYF
NA TRBJ2-1 TRBV5-1 TRBD2 TGCGCCAGCAGCTTGACTAGCGGTTCTTACAATGAGCAGTTCTTC CASSLTSGSYNEQFF
NA TRBJ1-1 TRBV27 NA TGTGCCAGCAGTCTCTCAACTCGGGGAATGAACACTGAAGCTTTCTTT CASSLSTRGMNTEAFF
NA TRBJ1-1 TRBV28 NA TGTGCCAGCAGTGGGGGGGAGGGAGCTTTCTTT CASSGGEGAFF
NA TRBJ1-2 TRBV5-4 TRBD1 TGTGCCAGCAGCTTCGACAGGGGGGCGGACTATGGCTACACCTTC CASSFDRGADYGYTF
NA TRBJ1-2 TRBV6-6 NA TGTGCCAGCAGTTACGCAGGGAACTATGGCTACACCTTC CASSYAGNYGYTF
few TRBJ1-1 TRBV6-5 NA TGTGCCAGCAGTTACAAGTCCCGGGGGGACACTGAAGCTTTCTTT CASSYKSRGDTEAFF
NA TRBJ1-3 TRBV7-9 TRBD1 TGTGCCAGCAGCTTACAGGGGGGCTCTGGAAACACCATATATTTT CASSLQGGSGNTIYF
NA TRBJ1-5 TRBV30 NA TGTGCCTGGGCAGGGGTTAGCAATCAGCCCCAGCATTTT CAWAGVSNQPQHF
NA TRBJ1-2 TRBV5-4 TRBD1 TGTGCCAGCAGACCACAGGGGAGGAACTATGGCTACACCTTC CASRPQGRNYGYTF
few TRBJ1-5 TRBV28 NA TGTGCCAGCAGCTTCAGTATAGGTTTGGGCAGCTCAAATCAGCCCCAGCATTTT CASSFSIGLGSSNQPQHF
NA TRBJ2-3 TRBV11-1 NA TGTGCCAGCAGCTTAGGTGTCGGGGGTAGCACAGATACGCAGTATTTT CASSLGVGGSTDTQYF
NA TRBJ2-2 TRBV29-1 TRBD2 TGCAGCGCTGGCGGGACTAGCGGGGGGGAGACCGGGGAGCTGTTTTTT CSAGGTSGGETGELFF
NA TRBJ1-5 TRBV28 NA TGTGCCAGCAGTTTATTCACACCCCTTAGCAATCAGCCCCAGCATTTT CASSLFTPLSNQPQHF
NA TRBJ2-2 TRBV7-9 TRBD1 TGTGCCAGCAGCTTCGTGACAGGGGTGAGCACCGGGGAGCTGTTTTTT CASSFVTGVSTGELFF
NA TRBJ1-1 TRBV5-1 NA TGCGCCAGCAGCTTGCAACCCCAGGGGAACACTGAAGCTTTCTTT CASSLQPQGNTEAFF
NA TRBJ1-3 TRBV18 NA TGTGCCAGCTCACCAACCGGGACAGGAAACACCATATATTTT CASSPTGTGNTIYF
NA TRBJ1-2 TRBV3-1/TRBV3-2 NA TGTGCCAGCAGCCAAGTGGGCAGCTATGGCTACACCTTC CASSQVGSYGYTF
few TRBJ1-1 TRBV6-5 NA TGTGCCAGCAGGGCGACATCCCAGACTGAAGCTTTCTTT CASRATSQTEAFF
NA TRBJ1-2 TRBV7-9 TRBD1 TGTGCCAGCAGTCCGACAGGGGACCCGCGGGGCTACACCTTC CASSPTGDPRGYTF
NA TRBJ1-6 TRBV28 NA TGTGCCAGCAGCCCTGACAGGAGCTCCTATAATTCACCCCTCCACTTT CASSPDRSSYNSPLHF
NA TRBJ2-5 TRBV14 TRBD1 TGTGCCAGCAGCCATTCCCGGGACAGGCTAGAGACCCAGTACTTC CASSHSRDRLETQYF
NA TRBJ1-3 TRBV7-8 NA TGTGCCAGCAGCTTAGTTGGGCGGGAGATCTCTGGAAACACCATATATTTT CASSLVGREISGNTIYF
NA TRBJ1-6 TRBV20-1 TRBD1 TGCAGTGCTAGTACCGGGACAGGGAATTCACCCCTCCACTTT CSASTGTGNSPLHF
NA TRBJ1-3 TRBV18 TRBD1 TGTGCCAGCTCAGAAGGACAGGGAAGCTCTGGAAACACCATATATTTT CASSEGQGSSGNTIYF
NA TRBJ2-3 TRBV6-2/TRBV6-3 NA TGTGCCAGCAGTTACTCGGGCCGAAGCACAGATACGCAGTATTTT CASSYSGRSTDTQYF
NA TRBJ2-7 TRBV29-1 NA TGCAGCGTTCTGCAGGTTACGACCTACGAGCAGTACTTC CSVLQVTTYEQYF
once TRBJ2-7 TRBV3-1/TRBV3-2 TRBD1 TGTGCCAGCAGCCGTTCGACAGGGTGGTACGAGCAGTACTTC CASSRSTGWYEQYF
NA TRBJ2-7 TRBV5-1 TRBD1 TGCGCCAGCAGAGGACAGGTTACCTCCTACGAGCAGTACTTC CASRGQVTSYEQYF
NA TRBJ2-7 TRBV19 NA TGTGCCAGTAGTATTCCGGGACAAATTACCTACGAGCAGTACTTC CASSIPGQITYEQYF
NA TRBJ1-4 TRBV27 NA TGTGCCAGCAGTGTACTCGGACACGAAAATGAAAAACTGTTTTTT CASSVLGHENEKLFF
once TRBJ1-5 TRBV19 NA TGTGCCAGTAGTACGACACGTAATCAGCCCCAGCATTTT CASSTTRNQPQHF
NA TRBJ1-5 TRBV4-1 NA TGCGCCAGCAGCCACCAGGGAAGCAATCAGCCCCAGCATTTT CASSHQGSNQPQHF
NA TRBJ1-2 TRBV7-9 TRBD1 TGTGCCAGCAGCCGCAATTCTCCGACAGGGGTTGACTATGGCTACACCTTC CASSRNSPTGVDYGYTF
NA TRBJ2-1 TRBV19 NA TGTGCCAGTAGTATAGTTGATAGTGTGAATGAGCAGTTCTTC CASSIVDSVNEQFF
NA TRBJ2-2 TRBV18 NA TGTGCCAGCTCACGCACTTCCGGGGAGCTGTTTTTT CASSRTSGELFF
NA TRBJ1-6 TRBV19 TRBD1 TGTGCCAGTAGTGAATTTCGGGACAGGGCCCAATCCTTT CASSEFRDRAQSF